A selection of T cell receptor beta chains follows, all from one sample in a study of blood T cell repertoires in COVID-19. The data were produced by immunoSEQ multiplex PCR, yet TCRdb's version contains in-frame clones alone and is incomplete. The sample lists about 190,000 clones, roughly 78% occurring once. Material: peripheral blood. The receptors come from a woman aged 80 or over with active or convalescent COVID-19. Each CDR3 is given with its conserved first and last residue. The D gene is left open where the match is weak. Only some rows state a clone size, as once, few, many or a class for expanded clones.

CDR3aa: CASSIRANTEAFF
CDR3nt: TGTGCCAGTAGTATTAGAGCGAACACTGAAGCTTTCTTT
d_gene: NA
j_gene: TRBJ1-1
v_gene: TRBV19
abundance: NA

CDR3aa: CASSLGQYYDYTF
CDR3nt: TGTGCCAGCAGCTTGGGACAATACTATGACTACACCTTC
d_gene: NA
j_gene: TRBJ1-2
v_gene: TRBV28
abundance: once

CDR3aa: CASSPPGRGHGANVLTF
CDR3nt: TGTGCCAGCTCACCACCTGGCAGGGGGCATGGGGCCAACGTCCTGACTTTC
d_gene: TRBD1
j_gene: TRBJ2-6
v_gene: TRBV18
abundance: NA

CDR3aa: CASSLSQGEQYF
CDR3nt: TGTGCCAGCAGTTTATCGCAGGGCGAGCAGTACTTC
d_gene: NA
j_gene: TRBJ2-7
v_gene: TRBV28
abundance: NA

CDR3aa: CASSLGGRGRAFF
CDR3nt: TGTGCCAGCAGCTTAGGGGGCAGGGGGCGCGCTTTCTTT
d_gene: TRBD1
j_gene: TRBJ1-1
v_gene: TRBV11-3
abundance: NA

CDR3aa: CASSFNDERGAGYGYTF
CDR3nt: TGCGCCAGCAGCTTCAATGATGAGCGGGGGGCAGGCTATGGCTACACCTTC
d_gene: NA
j_gene: TRBJ1-2
v_gene: TRBV5-1
abundance: NA

CDR3aa: CASSRDTGSYSNQPQHF
CDR3nt: TGTGCCAGTAGTCGAGACACGGGGTCATATAGCAATCAGCCCCAGCATTTT
d_gene: NA
j_gene: TRBJ1-5
v_gene: TRBV19
abundance: NA

CDR3aa: CASSSIQGRVAGNTIYF
CDR3nt: TGTGCCAGCAGTTCTATCCAGGGTCGAGTTGCTGGAAACACCATATATTTT
d_gene: NA
j_gene: TRBJ1-3
v_gene: TRBV28
abundance: NA

CDR3aa: CASSQASTGGLSYGYTF
CDR3nt: TGTGCCAGCAGCCAAGCCTCAACAGGGGGATTATCCTATGGCTACACCTTC
d_gene: TRBD1
j_gene: TRBJ1-2
v_gene: TRBV4-2
abundance: many

CDR3aa: CASPAGGGFDEQFF
CDR3nt: TGTGCCAGCCCCGCGGGTGGGGGGTTCGATGAGCAGTTCTTC
d_gene: NA
j_gene: TRBJ2-1
v_gene: TRBV27
abundance: NA

CDR3aa: CATSEGQGLLETQYF
CDR3nt: TGTGCCACCAGTGAAGGCCAGGGGCTATTGGAGACCCAGTACTTC
d_gene: NA
j_gene: TRBJ2-5
v_gene: TRBV24-1
abundance: NA

CDR3aa: CARSFYGQGAVNEQFF
CDR3nt: TGTGCCAGAAGCTTCTACGGACAGGGGGCGGTCAATGAGCAGTTCTTC
d_gene: TRBD1
j_gene: TRBJ2-1
v_gene: TRBV5-3
abundance: NA

CDR3aa: CASSRGGQNSNQPQHF
CDR3nt: TGTGCCAGCTCGCGGGGGGGACAAAATAGCAATCAGCCCCAGCATTTT
d_gene: NA
j_gene: TRBJ1-5
v_gene: TRBV18
abundance: NA

CDR3aa: CATSGGYSGGPIMYQETQYF
CDR3nt: TGTGCCACCAGCGGGGGGTATAGCGGGGGACCCATCATGTACCAAGAGACCCAGTACTTC
d_gene: TRBD2
j_gene: TRBJ2-5
v_gene: TRBV24-1
abundance: NA

CDR3aa: CASSQEVAEETQYF
CDR3nt: TGCGCCAGCAGCCAAGAAGTGGCAGAAGAGACCCAGTACTTC
d_gene: NA
j_gene: TRBJ2-5
v_gene: TRBV4-3
abundance: NA

CDR3aa: CASSAQLDRGSGEQYF
CDR3nt: TGTGCCAGCAGCGCCCAATTGGACAGAGGATCGGGCGAGCAGTACTTC
d_gene: NA
j_gene: TRBJ2-7
v_gene: TRBV5-4
abundance: once

CDR3aa: CASSQGTGVRRDTQYF
CDR3nt: TGCGCCAGCAGCCAAGGGACAGGGGTGCGGAGGGATACGCAGTATTTT
d_gene: TRBD1
j_gene: TRBJ2-3
v_gene: TRBV4-3
abundance: few

CDR3aa: CASSLGSRGVTPLHF
CDR3nt: TGCGCCAGCAGCTTGGGATCTCGGGGGGTAACACCCCTCCACTTT
d_gene: NA
j_gene: TRBJ1-6
v_gene: TRBV5-1
abundance: NA

CDR3aa: CASSLLQGALSNEKLFF
CDR3nt: TGTGCCAGCAGCCTGCTGCAGGGGGCTCTGTCTAATGAAAAACTGTTTTTT
d_gene: TRBD1
j_gene: TRBJ1-4
v_gene: TRBV7-9
abundance: NA

CDR3aa: CASSQGILRDTSNYGYTF
CDR3nt: TGTGCCAGCAGCCAAGGTATTCTCCGGGACACTTCTAACTATGGCTACACCTTC
d_gene: NA
j_gene: TRBJ1-2
v_gene: TRBV14
abundance: NA

CDR3aa: CASSLSRRPLHF
CDR3nt: TGTGCCAGCAGTTTATCGAGGAGACCCCTCCACTTT
d_gene: NA
j_gene: TRBJ1-6
v_gene: TRBV28
abundance: NA

CDR3aa: CASSLPDTGFFGANVLTF
CDR3nt: TGTGCCAGCAGTTTACCAGACACAGGGTTTTTTGGGGCCAACGTCCTGACTTTC
d_gene: NA
j_gene: TRBJ2-6
v_gene: TRBV28
abundance: NA

CDR3aa: CASSQGQGLNYGYTF
CDR3nt: TGCGCCAGCAGCCAAGGTCAGGGCCTTAACTATGGCTACACCTTC
d_gene: NA
j_gene: TRBJ1-2
v_gene: TRBV4-3
abundance: NA

CDR3aa: CASSPQKTGGWSPLHF
CDR3nt: TGTGCCAGCTCACCACAGAAGACAGGGGGGTGGTCACCCCTCCACTTT
d_gene: TRBD1
j_gene: TRBJ1-6
v_gene: TRBV18
abundance: NA

CDR3aa: CASSPRPGQGSWGQPQHF
CDR3nt: TGTGCCAGCAGTCCCCGTCCAGGACAGGGTTCATGGGGTCAGCCCCAGCATTTT
d_gene: TRBD1
j_gene: TRBJ1-5
v_gene: TRBV7-2
abundance: NA

CDR3aa: CASSQSSIRTARNTQYF
CDR3nt: TGCGCCAGCAGCCAATCTAGTATCCGGACAGCAAGAAATACCCAGTACTTC
d_gene: NA
j_gene: TRBJ2-5
v_gene: TRBV4-1
abundance: NA

CDR3aa: CASSSRLAGNYNEQFF
CDR3nt: TGCGCCAGCAGCTCCAGACTAGCGGGGAACTACAATGAGCAGTTCTTC
d_gene: TRBD2
j_gene: TRBJ2-1
v_gene: TRBV5-1
abundance: NA

CDR3aa: CASSPPESSGYTF
CDR3nt: TGTGCCAGCAGCCCCCCGGAGAGTAGTGGCTACACCTTC
d_gene: NA
j_gene: TRBJ1-2
v_gene: TRBV28
abundance: NA

CDR3aa: CASSLGLGADVYGYTF
CDR3nt: TGTGCCAGCAGCTTGGGGCTGGGGGCGGACGTCTATGGCTACACCTTC
d_gene: NA
j_gene: TRBJ1-2
v_gene: TRBV7-8
abundance: NA

CDR3aa: CASSLVGGEETQYF
CDR3nt: TGTGCCAGCAGCCTAGTGGGGGGGGAAGAGACCCAGTACTTC
d_gene: TRBD2
j_gene: TRBJ2-5
v_gene: TRBV11-3
abundance: few

CDR3aa: CASSYSGGYADTQYF
CDR3nt: TGTGCCAGCAGTTACTCAGGGGGCTATGCAGATACGCAGTATTTT
d_gene: TRBD1
j_gene: TRBJ2-3
v_gene: TRBV6-6
abundance: once

CDR3aa: CASRDRGPRGYTF
CDR3nt: TGTGCCAGCAGGGACAGGGGCCCGAGGGGCTACACCTTC
d_gene: TRBD1
j_gene: TRBJ1-2
v_gene: TRBV2
abundance: NA

CDR3aa: CASSRELGNTIYF
CDR3nt: TGTGCCAGCAGCCGAGAACTTGGAAACACCATATATTTT
d_gene: NA
j_gene: TRBJ1-3
v_gene: TRBV3-1/TRBV3-2
abundance: NA

CDR3aa: CASSERYFGNYGYTF
CDR3nt: TGTGCCAGCAGTGAAAGATATTTCGGGAACTATGGCTACACCTTC
d_gene: NA
j_gene: TRBJ1-2
v_gene: TRBV6-1
abundance: NA

CDR3aa: CASSFSGSLPSGNTIYF
CDR3nt: TGTGCCAGCTCATTTAGTGGGAGTCTACCCTCTGGAAACACCATATATTTT
d_gene: NA
j_gene: TRBJ1-3
v_gene: TRBV18
abundance: NA

CDR3aa: CSVEPAGGTDTQYF
CDR3nt: TGCAGCGTTGAGCCAGCGGGGGGCACAGATACGCAGTATTTT
d_gene: TRBD2
j_gene: TRBJ2-3
v_gene: TRBV29-1
abundance: few

CDR3aa: CASSFPGSTEAFF
CDR3nt: TGTGCCAGCAGCTTCCCAGGGTCCACTGAAGCTTTCTTT
d_gene: NA
j_gene: TRBJ1-1
v_gene: TRBV7-2
abundance: NA

CDR3aa: CASSLAGDRVNSPLHF
CDR3nt: TGTGCCAGCAGCTTAGCGGGTGACAGGGTAAATTCACCCCTCCACTTT
d_gene: TRBD1
j_gene: TRBJ1-6
v_gene: TRBV7-8
abundance: NA

CDR3aa: CSASALAGVRDEQYF
CDR3nt: TGCAGTGCTAGTGCTCTAGCGGGGGTTCGGGACGAGCAGTACTTC
d_gene: TRBD2
j_gene: TRBJ2-7
v_gene: TRBV20-1
abundance: few

CDR3aa: CASRGSRDRGNYGYTF
CDR3nt: TGTGCCAGCAGGGGGTCGCGGGACAGGGGGAACTATGGCTACACCTTC
d_gene: TRBD1
j_gene: TRBJ1-2
v_gene: TRBV6-6
abundance: NA

CDR3aa: CASNTGRGNYGYTF
CDR3nt: TGTGCCAGCAACACGGGTAGGGGCAACTATGGCTACACCTTC
d_gene: NA
j_gene: TRBJ1-2
v_gene: TRBV7-9
abundance: NA

CDR3aa: CASSVGTGSEKLFF
CDR3nt: TGTGCCAGCAGCGTCGGGACAGGGAGCGAAAAACTGTTTTTT
d_gene: TRBD1
j_gene: TRBJ1-4
v_gene: TRBV7-9
abundance: NA

CDR3aa: CASSVNTGTNTEAFF
CDR3nt: TGTGCCAGCAGCGTGAATACAGGGACGAACACTGAAGCTTTCTTT
d_gene: NA
j_gene: TRBJ1-1
v_gene: TRBV9
abundance: few

CDR3aa: CASSISGGIYNEQFF
CDR3nt: TGTGCCAGCTCAATAAGCGGGGGGATTTACAATGAGCAGTTCTTC
d_gene: TRBD2
j_gene: TRBJ2-1
v_gene: TRBV18
abundance: NA

CDR3aa: CASSFYSSGANVLTF
CDR3nt: TGTGCCAGCAGCTTCTACTCCTCTGGGGCCAACGTCCTGACTTTC
d_gene: NA
j_gene: TRBJ2-6
v_gene: TRBV5-5
abundance: NA

CDR3aa: CASSSYTNYGYTF
CDR3nt: TGTGCCAGCAGTTCTTACACTAACTATGGCTACACCTTC
d_gene: NA
j_gene: TRBJ1-2
v_gene: TRBV7-2
abundance: NA

CDR3aa: CASSSNDQPQHF
CDR3nt: TGTGCCAGCAGTTCAAATGATCAGCCCCAGCATTTT
d_gene: NA
j_gene: TRBJ1-5
v_gene: TRBV12-3/TRBV12-4
abundance: NA

CDR3aa: CASSLVPGIQETQYF
CDR3nt: TGTGCCAGCAGCTTAGTCCCGGGAATACAAGAGACCCAGTACTTC
d_gene: NA
j_gene: TRBJ2-5
v_gene: TRBV7-8
abundance: NA

CDR3aa: CASSPSQQSNSPLHF
CDR3nt: TGTGCCAGCAGCCCTAGCCAGCAGAGTAATTCACCCCTCCACTTT
d_gene: NA
j_gene: TRBJ1-6
v_gene: TRBV9
abundance: NA

CDR3aa: CASRATGSSYNSPLHF
CDR3nt: TGTGCCAGCAGAGCCACAGGGAGCTCCTATAATTCACCCCTCCACTTT
d_gene: NA
j_gene: TRBJ1-6
v_gene: TRBV2
abundance: NA

CDR3aa: CASSEMEENIYQPQHF
CDR3nt: TGTGCCAGCAGTGAGATGGAGGAAAACATTTATCAGCCCCAGCATTTT
d_gene: NA
j_gene: TRBJ1-5
v_gene: TRBV6-2/TRBV6-3
abundance: few

CDR3aa: CASSLAGAENTEAFF
CDR3nt: TGTGCCAGCAGCTTGGCCGGTGCGGAGAACACTGAAGCTTTCTTT
d_gene: NA
j_gene: TRBJ1-1
v_gene: TRBV5-5
abundance: NA

CDR3aa: CASSPGVTSGGNTIYF
CDR3nt: TGTGCCAGCTCACCAGGAGTGACCAGCGGTGGAAACACCATATATTTT
d_gene: NA
j_gene: TRBJ1-3
v_gene: TRBV18
abundance: once

CDR3aa: CASRPGLQFYEQYF
CDR3nt: TGTGCCAGCAGACCGGGACTACAATTCTACGAGCAGTACTTC
d_gene: TRBD2
j_gene: TRBJ2-7
v_gene: TRBV28
abundance: NA

CDR3aa: CASSYSRGSTDTQYF
CDR3nt: TGTGCCAGCAGTTACTCGCGGGGTAGCACAGATACGCAGTATTTT
d_gene: NA
j_gene: TRBJ2-3
v_gene: TRBV6-2/TRBV6-3
abundance: NA